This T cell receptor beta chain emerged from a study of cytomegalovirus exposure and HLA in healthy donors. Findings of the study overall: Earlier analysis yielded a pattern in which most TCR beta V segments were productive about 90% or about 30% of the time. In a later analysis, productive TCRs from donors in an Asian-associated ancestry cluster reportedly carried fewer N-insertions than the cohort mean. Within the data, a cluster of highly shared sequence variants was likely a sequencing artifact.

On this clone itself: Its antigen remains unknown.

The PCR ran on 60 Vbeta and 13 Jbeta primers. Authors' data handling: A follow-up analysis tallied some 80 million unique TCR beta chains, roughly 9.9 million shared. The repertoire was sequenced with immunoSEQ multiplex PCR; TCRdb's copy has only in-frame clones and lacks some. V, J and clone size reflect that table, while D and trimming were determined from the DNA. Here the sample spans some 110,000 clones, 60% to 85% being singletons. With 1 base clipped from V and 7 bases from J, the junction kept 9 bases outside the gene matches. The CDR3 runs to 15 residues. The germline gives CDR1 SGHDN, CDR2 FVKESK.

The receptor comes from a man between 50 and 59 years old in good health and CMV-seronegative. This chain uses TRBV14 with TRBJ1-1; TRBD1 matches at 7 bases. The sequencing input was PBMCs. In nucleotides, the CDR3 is TGTGCCAGCAGCCAAGTAGGAGGGGGCGAGAGTGAAGCTTTCTTT. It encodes CASSQVGGGESEAFF.